This T cell receptor beta chain was identified during a study of beta chain features in type 1 diabetes. Across the whole study: All samples combined gave 90 million to 130 million sorted cells for examination.

All sorted populations exceeded 95% purity. V gave up 6 bases and J gave up 3 bases, with 20 bases separating them. This CDR3 is built from 15 residues. The germline V gene encodes CDR1 SQVTM and CDR2 ANQGSEA. Study-wide findings and caveats: All four CD4+ subsets from Type 1 diabetes patients carried moderately but significantly shorter TCRB CDR3s. VDJ junctions from type 1 diabetes patients carried fewer insertions and larger deletions.

This clone was counted once. Its antigen remains unidentified. TCRB transcripts that were expressed got sequenced, as all of the isolated RNA had been reverse transcribed. The average output of naive, central memory and regulatory T cell samples was 3 million to 4 million reads. The assay was immunoSEQ multiplex PCR, and TCRdb's table has in-frame clones only and misses some. The repertoire includes about 41,000 clones, 65% to 70% of them detected once, and less than 2% sits in the top ten. This sequence was found in a man younger than 45 with type 1 diabetes. Some clones in this sample may be carry-over from other donors' samples. V usage is TRBV29-1 and J usage is TRBJ1-1; TRBD1 is a possible D gene (5 bases). The sequenced sample consisted of Tregs from blood. The DNA of the CDR3 is TGCAGCGTGAACCCCGGCGGCGGGGGGGACACTGAAGCTTTCTTT. This codes for CSVNPGGGGDTEAFF. Using reference TRBV29-1 and TRBJ1-1 for the parts outside the CDR3, the full variable domain is SAVISQKPSRDICQRGTSLTIQCQVDSQVTMMFWYRQQPGQSLTLIATANQGSEATYESGFVIDKFPISRPNLTFSTLTVSNMSPEDSSIYLCSVNPGGGGDTEAFFGQGTRLTVV.